The subject of this entry is one T cell receptor beta chain. The method was immunoSEQ multiplex PCR; TCRdb's version includes in-frame clones alone and lacks a portion of them. The sample holds under 100,000 clones, about 80% seen once. This entry is derived from a study of PD-L1 blockade in urothelial cancer. The CDR3 sequence is 13 residues long. V was shortened by 7 bases and J by 10 bases, with 14 bases between the two germline ends. Germline CDR1 reads MNHNY; CDR2 reads SVGAGI (reference sequence). The gene calls are TRBV6-6 and TRBJ1-6; D remains ambiguous. Material: PBMCs, obtained around atezolizumab (anti-PD-L1) treatment. The clonotype was recovered from a man aged 65 to 85 with urothelial cancer. For the CDR3, the DNA is TGTGCCAGCACAAGCGTCTCGCAGTCACCCCTCCACTTT. Its translation is CASTSVSQSPLHF.